The entry below gives a single T cell receptor (beta chain) sequence along with its context. Its antigen is still unknown. Base qualities are not recorded, but no much larger clone differs from it by a single base. This sample is drawn from a study of blood T cell repertoires in COVID-19 (TCRdb year 2020). Concerning the study at large: Samples from collaborators originated in the United States, Italy and Spain and spanned both the acute and convalescent phases of COVID-19. The prospective study material was composed of cDNA or gDNA derived from T cells, B-cell-depleted T cells, or PBMCs. Subjects who had been exposed to COVID-19, were actively infected with it, or had recovered from it provided the deeply sampled blood TCRbeta repertoires that made up the dataset. The repertoires were released in a freely available public database meant as a resource for research on the immune response to SARS-CoV-2. The samples were drawn from the first 160 participants of the ongoing ImmuneRACE study and from 1,200 or so subjects provided by 6 global collaborators. A de-identified subject ID, COVID-19 status, age in years and sex were almost always included in the sample metadata. Where available, HLA class I and class II types were obtained from metadata supplied by the sample provider rather than from assay-based typing. Beyond this particular receptor, the publication reports: Clinical and demographic metadata were provided uncurated, with the amount varying by source and participant.

The collaborating institutions used their own protocols to collect whole blood in K2EDTA tubes. For TCRbeta analysis, collaborators shipped samples as frozen whole blood, isolated PBMCs, or DNA extracted from either of those sample types. CDR1 and CDR2 (SGHTA, FQGNSA) derive from the germline V gene. V and J are truncated by 5 bases and 8 bases respectively, leaving an intervening sequence of 16 bases. The CDR3 covers 14 residues, taking in both the cysteine and the phenylalanine. This entry keeps only the CDR3 DNA: 42 bases, framed from base 1. TCRbeta CDR3 regions were amplified from genomic DNA using the immunoSEQ Assay, a bias-controlled multiplex PCR. In the authors' own workflow: Within the assay, amplification of reference gene primers was used to estimate how many nucleated cells each sample contained. To quantify the absolute abundance of each unique TCRbeta CDR3 rearrangement, sequence reads were collapsed and filtered. For each sample, productive Simpson clonality was calculated as the square root of Simpson's diversity index over productive rearrangements. This is the immuneACCESS table as TCRdb keeps it, with only in-frame sequences that have V and J called. A part of the clones is gone; compared with another copy, unresolved V genes explain less than half, and the rest is unexplained. V and J calls plus clone size are reproduced from that table; the DNA served to infer D and trimming. In this sample the table shows approximately 670,000 clones, approximately 90% of which occur a single time. The ten largest clones take up over 0.2% of the sample.

In this chain, TRBV7-2 is recombined with TRBJ1-5; possibly the D gene is TRBD1, per 6 matching bases. The material sequenced was peripheral blood. This receptor was taken from a woman aged 18 to 35 with acute or convalescent COVID-19. The DNA reads as follows: TGTGCCAGCAGCACCCACAGGGCAACGGAGCCCCAGCATTTT. Its protein is CASSTHRATEPQHF.